The sequence of this TCR beta chain was determined in a study of blood T cells in healthy people across ages (dated by TCRdb to the mid-2010s). General notes on the study: In model experiments, template switching captured roughly one uniquely barcoded TCR beta cDNA molecule for every two T cells. For two donors (one aged 18 to 30 and one aged 80 or older), the study analyzed two additional independent replicas of 1 million unique cDNA reads from the same blood draw. Using deep sequencing normalized with unique cDNA molecular identifiers, the study measured how TCR beta repertoire diversity changes with age. To avoid experimental bias, donors of different ages were spread randomly across the sequencing lanes. The donors were split into four age groups: young (average around 15 years), middle-aged (39), aged (about 62) and long-lived (approximately 80).

Library creation used 5' RACE. Instrument on record: Illumina HiSeq 2500. The second PCR ran for about 6 to 11 cycles and used a J-beta primer mix along with a sample-barcoded 5' primer. A template-switch 5' adaptor carrying 12 random nucleotides introduced a unique molecular identifier onto each TCR beta cDNA molecule. Each sample yielded at least 3 million CDR3-containing paired-end reads. First-strand cDNA synthesis was performed from all RNA using the Mint cDNA synthesis kit, with priming by a TRBC-specific oligonucleotide. Following uracil-DNA glycosylase treatment, all cDNA underwent a first 18-cycle PCR with the universal primers M1SS and BC2_uni_R. The study's processing was this. For normalization, 1 million high-quality reads, each with a distinct molecular identifier, were randomly selected from each sample. Instead of being binned into consensus sequences, reads that shared molecular identifiers were thrown out. MiTCR, run with a Q25 quality threshold and the strictest error-elimination algorithm, handled CDR3 identification, clonotype clustering and error correction. A nonparametric unseen species model with Euler transformation was used to estimate a lower bound on total TCR beta diversity. TCRdb trimmed public reads at Q25 via fastp, called clones via MiXCR and kept in-frame beta chains. Rows merge per CDR3 protein into single entries with the most common DNA and genes. None of the V and J calls come from the authors' own analysis; TCRdb made them. Across this sample there are some 1,500,000 distinct CDR3 sequences, with 42% seen only once. Around 4% of the sample belongs to the ten largest clones.

Systemically healthy Caucasian individuals from Russia, roughly 40 in total and aged about 6 to 100 years, were included as donors. Around 10 milliliters of peripheral blood were collected from each donor into EDTA-treated Vacutainer tubes. Ficoll-Paque density-gradient centrifugation was used to isolate PBMCs, with at least 7 million obtained per sample. Total RNA was extracted from PBMCs with Trizol reagent, with at least 6 micrograms obtained per sample. Naive CD45RAhigh/CD27high T cell percentages were measured by flow cytometry on a PBMC aliquot from every donor. Unmatched junction bases come to 4, with V trimmed by 4 bases and J by 4 bases. CDR1 and CDR2, per the germline V gene (reference sequence), are DFQATT and SNEGSKA. The CDR3 holds 13 amino acids from the cysteine to the phenylalanine. Left in the record is the CDR3 DNA by itself, 39 bases read in frame from the first base. Overall study results and their limits: A strong correlation was found between observed TCR beta diversity and the percentage of naive T cells measured by flow cytometry. The long-lived group showed more naive CD4+ T cells, fewer expanded clones and increased TCR diversity than the aged group, suggesting age selection. Because donor CMV infection status was unknown, age-related changes in expanded clonotypes were potentially confounded. Observed TCR beta diversity per million T cells fell roughly linearly with age, and a significant reduction was already apparent by age around 36. Bulk unsorted PBMC profiling prevented conclusive comparison of naive and antigen-experienced compartments. Estimates of total diversity based on one million sequenced T cells were regarded as lower bounds and as underestimates.

Remarks on this clonotype: The specificity of this receptor is unknown. No base quality values were provided; no much bigger clone lies one nucleotide off.

The V gene is TRBV20-1 and the J gene is TRBJ1-5; 7 nucleotides in the junction match TRBD1. The material sequenced was blood. The receptor's source is a woman younger than 35 in good health. The CDR3: CSAIVQGNQPQHF. The nucleotide sequence reads as follows: TGCAGTGCTATAGTACAGGGGAATCAGCCCCAGCATTTT.